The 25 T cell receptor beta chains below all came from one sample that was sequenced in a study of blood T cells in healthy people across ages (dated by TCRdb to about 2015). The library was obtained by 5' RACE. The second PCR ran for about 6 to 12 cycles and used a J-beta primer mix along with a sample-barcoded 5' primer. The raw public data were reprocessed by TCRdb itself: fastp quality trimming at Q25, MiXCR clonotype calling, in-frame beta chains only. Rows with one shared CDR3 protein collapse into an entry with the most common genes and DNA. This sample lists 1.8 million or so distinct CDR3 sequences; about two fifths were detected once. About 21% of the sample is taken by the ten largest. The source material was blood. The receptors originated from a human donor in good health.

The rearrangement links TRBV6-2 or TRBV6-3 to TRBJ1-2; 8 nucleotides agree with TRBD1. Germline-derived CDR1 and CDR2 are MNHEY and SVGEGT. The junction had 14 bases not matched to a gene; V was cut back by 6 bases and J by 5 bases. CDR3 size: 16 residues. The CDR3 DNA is TGTGCCAGCAGGCGGACAGGGACTCCCCGCGCTTATGGCTACACCTTC. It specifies CASRRTGTPRAYGYTF.

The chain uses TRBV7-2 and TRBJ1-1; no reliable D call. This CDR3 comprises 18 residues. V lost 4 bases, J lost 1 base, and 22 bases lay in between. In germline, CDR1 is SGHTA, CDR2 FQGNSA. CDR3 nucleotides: TGTGCCAGCAGCTCTAGGGTCGACGCAGTTGGGCAGAACACTGAAGCTTTCTTT. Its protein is CASSSRVDAVGQNTEAFF.

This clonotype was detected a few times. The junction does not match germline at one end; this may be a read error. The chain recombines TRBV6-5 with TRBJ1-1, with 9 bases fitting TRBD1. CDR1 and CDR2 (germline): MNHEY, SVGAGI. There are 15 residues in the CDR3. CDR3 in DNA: TGTGCCAGCAGCTTAGAACAGGGGGCTAACACTGAAGCCTTCTTT. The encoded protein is CASSLEQGANTEAFF.

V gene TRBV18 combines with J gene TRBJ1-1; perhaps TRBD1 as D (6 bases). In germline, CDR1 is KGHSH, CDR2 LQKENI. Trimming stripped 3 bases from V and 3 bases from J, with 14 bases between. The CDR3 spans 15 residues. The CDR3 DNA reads TGTGCCAGCTCACCCCGGGGGGGGCGCGACACTGAAGCTTTCTTT. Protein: CASSPRGGRDTEAFF.

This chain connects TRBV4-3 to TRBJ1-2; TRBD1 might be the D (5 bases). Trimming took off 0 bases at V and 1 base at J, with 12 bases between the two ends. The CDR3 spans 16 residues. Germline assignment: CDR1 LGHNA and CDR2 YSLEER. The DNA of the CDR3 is TGCGCCAGCAGCCAAGATCGACAGATTTTTAACTATGGCTACACCTTC. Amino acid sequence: CASSQDRQIFNYGYTF.

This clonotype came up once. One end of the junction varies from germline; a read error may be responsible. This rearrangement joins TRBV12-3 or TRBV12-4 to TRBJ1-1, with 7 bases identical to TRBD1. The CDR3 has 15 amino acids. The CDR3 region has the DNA TGTGCCAGCAGTCTACAGGGGCAGCGGAACACTGAAGCCTTCTTT. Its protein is CASSLQGQRNTEAFF.

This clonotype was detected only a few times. CDR3 in DNA: TGTGCCAGCAGTCAGAACAACGGGGGGAATCGTTACAATGAGCAGTTCTTC. It is translated as CASSQNNGGNRYNEQFF. V and J are TRBV6-2 or TRBV6-3 and TRBJ2-1; 7 nucleotides align to TRBD2. This CDR3 region has 17 residues. CDR1 is MNHEY and CDR2 is SVGEGT in the germline V gene. Trimming cost V 5 bases and J 4 bases; bases outside gene matches: 14.

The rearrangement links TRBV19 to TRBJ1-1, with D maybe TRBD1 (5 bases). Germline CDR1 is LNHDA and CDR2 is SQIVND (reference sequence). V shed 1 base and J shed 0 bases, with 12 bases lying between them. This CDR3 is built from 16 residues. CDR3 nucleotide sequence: TGTGCCAGTAGTATAGCCTCCTGGACACTGAACACTGAAGCTTTCTTT. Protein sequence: CASSIASWTLNTEAFF. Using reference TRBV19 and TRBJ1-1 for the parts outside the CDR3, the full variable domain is DGGITQSPKYLFRKEGQNVTLSCEQNLNHDAMYWYRQDPGQGLRLIYYSQIVNDFQKGDIAEGYSVSREKKESFPLTVTSAQKNPTAFYLCASSIASWTLNTEAFFGQGTRLTVV.

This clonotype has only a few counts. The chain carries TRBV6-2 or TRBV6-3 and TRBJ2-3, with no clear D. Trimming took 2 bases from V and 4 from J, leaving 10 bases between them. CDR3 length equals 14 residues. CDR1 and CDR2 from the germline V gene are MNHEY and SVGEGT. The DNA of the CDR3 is TGTGCCAGCAGTTACAGGGCTTTACCAGATACGCAGTATTTT. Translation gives CASSYRALPDTQYF.

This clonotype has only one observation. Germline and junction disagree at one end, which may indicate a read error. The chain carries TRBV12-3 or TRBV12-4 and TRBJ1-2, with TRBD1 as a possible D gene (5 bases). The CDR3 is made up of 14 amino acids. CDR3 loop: CASRSGLNIMGCTF. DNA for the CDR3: TGTGCCAGCAGGTCGGGGCTCAACATCATGGGCTGCACCTTC.

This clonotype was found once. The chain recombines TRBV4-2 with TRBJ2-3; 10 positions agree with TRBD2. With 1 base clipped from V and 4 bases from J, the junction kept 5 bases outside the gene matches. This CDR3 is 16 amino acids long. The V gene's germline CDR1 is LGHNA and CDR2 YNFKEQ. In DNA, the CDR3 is TGTGCCAGCAGCCAAGTAAAAGCGGGGGGGGCAGATACGCAGTATTTT. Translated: CASSQVKAGGADTQYF.

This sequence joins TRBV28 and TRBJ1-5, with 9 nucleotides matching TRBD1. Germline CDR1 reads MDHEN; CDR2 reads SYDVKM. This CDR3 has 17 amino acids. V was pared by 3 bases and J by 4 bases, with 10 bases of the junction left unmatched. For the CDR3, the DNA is TGTGCCAGCAGTTTCGGCGAGACAGGGGGGTTTAATCAGCCCCAGCATTTT. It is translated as CASSFGETGGFNQPQHF.

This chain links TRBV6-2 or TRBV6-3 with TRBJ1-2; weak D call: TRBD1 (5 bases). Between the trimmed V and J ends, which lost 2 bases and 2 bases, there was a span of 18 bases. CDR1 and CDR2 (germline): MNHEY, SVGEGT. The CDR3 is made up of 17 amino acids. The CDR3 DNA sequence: TGTGCCAGCAGTTACCCTCGGGGGAGAAAAGAGAACTATGGCTACACCTTC. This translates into CASSYPRGRKENYGYTF.

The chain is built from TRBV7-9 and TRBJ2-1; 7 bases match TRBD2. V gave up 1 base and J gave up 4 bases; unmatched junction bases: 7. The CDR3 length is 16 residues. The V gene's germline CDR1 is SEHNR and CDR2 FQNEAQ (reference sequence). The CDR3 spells CASSLEDLAEYNEQFF. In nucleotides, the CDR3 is TGTGCCAGCAGCTTAGAGGATCTAGCGGAGTACAATGAGCAGTTCTTC.

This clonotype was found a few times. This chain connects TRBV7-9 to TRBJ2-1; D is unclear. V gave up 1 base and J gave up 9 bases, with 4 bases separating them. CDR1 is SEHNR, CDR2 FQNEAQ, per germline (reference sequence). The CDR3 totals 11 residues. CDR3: CASSLELEQFF. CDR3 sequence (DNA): TGTGCCAGCAGCTTAGAACTTGAGCAGTTCTTC.

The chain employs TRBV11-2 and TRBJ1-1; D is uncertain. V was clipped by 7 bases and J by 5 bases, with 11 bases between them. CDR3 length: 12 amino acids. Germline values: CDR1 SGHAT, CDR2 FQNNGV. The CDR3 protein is CASNFDRTEAFF. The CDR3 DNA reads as TGTGCCAGCAACTTCGATAGAACTGAAGCTTTCTTT.

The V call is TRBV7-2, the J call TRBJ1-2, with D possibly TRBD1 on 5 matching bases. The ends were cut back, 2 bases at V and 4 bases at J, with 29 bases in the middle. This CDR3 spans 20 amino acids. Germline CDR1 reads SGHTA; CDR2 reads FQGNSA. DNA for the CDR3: TGTGCCAGCAGCTTAATTGGGGAGGGGACCGAACCCCCCTTCCTCTATGGCTACACCTTC. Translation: CASSLIGEGTEPPFLYGYTF.

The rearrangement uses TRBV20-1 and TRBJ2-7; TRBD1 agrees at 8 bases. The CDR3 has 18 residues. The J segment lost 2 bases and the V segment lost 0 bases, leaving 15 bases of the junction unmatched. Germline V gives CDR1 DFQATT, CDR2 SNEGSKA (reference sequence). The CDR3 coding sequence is TGCAGTGCTAGAGATCCTGGGCAGTCGGGACAGGAGACCTACGAGCAGTACTTC. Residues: CSARDPGQSGQETYEQYF.

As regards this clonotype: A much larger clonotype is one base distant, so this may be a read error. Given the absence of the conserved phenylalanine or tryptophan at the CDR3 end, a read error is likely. This CDR3 is CASSLERLAPQFL. In nucleotides, the CDR3 is TGTGCCAGCAGCTTAGAACGGCTAGCCCCGCAGTTCCTC. The chain uses TRBV7-2 and TRBJ2-1; TRBD2 might be the D (5 bases). Trimming stripped 1 base from V and 12 bases from J, with 13 bases between. The CDR3 has 13 amino acids. Germline V gene sequence: CDR1 SGHTA, CDR2 FQGNSA.

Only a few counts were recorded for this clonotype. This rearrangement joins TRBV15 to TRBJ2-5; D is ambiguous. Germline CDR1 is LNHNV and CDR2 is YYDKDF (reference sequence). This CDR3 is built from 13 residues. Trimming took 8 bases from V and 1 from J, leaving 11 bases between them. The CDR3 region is CATRVIPQETQYF. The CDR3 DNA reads TGTGCCACCCGGGTGATTCCCCAAGAGACCCAGTACTTC. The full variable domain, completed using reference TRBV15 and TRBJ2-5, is DAMVIQNPRYQVTQFGKPVTLSCSQTLNHNVMYWYQQKSSQAPKLLFHYYDKDFNNEADTPDNFQSRRPNTSFCFLDIRSPGLGDTAMYLCATRVIPQETQYFGPGTRLLVL.

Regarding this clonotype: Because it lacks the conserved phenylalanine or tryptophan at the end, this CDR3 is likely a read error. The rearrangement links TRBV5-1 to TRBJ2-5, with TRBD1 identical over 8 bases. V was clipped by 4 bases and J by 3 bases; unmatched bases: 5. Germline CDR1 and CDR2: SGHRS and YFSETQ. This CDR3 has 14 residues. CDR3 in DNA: TGCGCCAGCAGCAAGGGACAGGCAAAAGAGACCCAGTACTCC. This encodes CASSKGQAKETQYS.

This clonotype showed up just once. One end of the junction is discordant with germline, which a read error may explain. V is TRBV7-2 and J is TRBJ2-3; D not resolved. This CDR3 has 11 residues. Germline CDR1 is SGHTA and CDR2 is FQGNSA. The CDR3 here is CASSFTDTRYF. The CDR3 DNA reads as TGTGCCAGCAGCTTCACCGATACGCGGTATTTT.

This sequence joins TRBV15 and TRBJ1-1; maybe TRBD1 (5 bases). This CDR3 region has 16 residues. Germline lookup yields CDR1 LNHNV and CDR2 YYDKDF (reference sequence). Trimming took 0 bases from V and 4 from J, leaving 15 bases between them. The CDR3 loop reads CATSRDRAMFRTEAFF. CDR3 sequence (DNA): TGTGCCACCAGCAGAGACAGGGCGATGTTCCGCACTGAAGCTTTCTTT. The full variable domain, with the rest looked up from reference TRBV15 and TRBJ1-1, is DAMVIQNPRYQVTQFGKPVTLSCSQTLNHNVMYWYQQKSSQAPKLLFHYYDKDFNNEADTPDNFQSRRPNTSFCFLDIRSPGLGDTAMYLCATSRDRAMFRTEAFFGQGTRLTVV.

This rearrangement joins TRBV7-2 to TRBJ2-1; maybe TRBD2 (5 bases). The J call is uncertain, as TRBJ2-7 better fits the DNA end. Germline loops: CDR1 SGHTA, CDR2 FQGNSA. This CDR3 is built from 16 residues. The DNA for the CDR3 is TGTGCCAGCAGCTCCCAAGGGAGATTTGAAGCCTACGAGCAGTACTTC. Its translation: CASSSQGRFEAYEQYF.

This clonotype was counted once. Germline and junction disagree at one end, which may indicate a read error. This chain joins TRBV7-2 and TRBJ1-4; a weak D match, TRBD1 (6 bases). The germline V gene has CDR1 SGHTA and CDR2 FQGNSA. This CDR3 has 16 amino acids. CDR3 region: CVSSLRGQGTNEKLFF. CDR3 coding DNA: TGTGTCAGCAGCCTTAGAGGCCAGGGGACCAATGAAAAACTGTTTTTT.